These 25 T cell receptor beta chains came from one sample sequenced in a study of beta chain features in type 1 diabetes. Regarding the study as a whole: Within each of all four CD4+ subsets, Type 1 diabetes patients had TCRB CDR3s that were moderately but significantly shorter.

These receptors lack a known antigen. Reverse transcribing all isolated RNA meant expressed TCRB transcripts were sequenced. Generated by immunoSEQ multiplex PCR, the TCRdb table keeps only in-frame clones and is missing some. The data contain hundreds of thousands of clones, roughly an eighth of them singletons. The sample was naive CD4+ T cells from blood. Receptors were obtained from a man aged 18 to 30 with type 1 diabetes.

The chain combines TRBV5-1 with TRBJ2-3; D is undetermined. Germline V gene sequence: CDR1 SGHRS, CDR2 YFSETQ. This CDR3 contains 15 residues. Trimming removed 2 bases from V and 3 bases from J, with 13 bases in between. The CDR3, as DNA: TGCGCCAGCAGCTTACGGGCCCTGGGGACAGATACGCAGTATTTT. Its protein product is CASSLRALGTDTQYF.

This clone occurred a few times. J is TRBJ2-3 and V is TRBV15; D may be TRBD2 (6 bases). The V end lost 1 base, the J end lost 11 bases, and 16 bases lay between the germline ends. CDR3 length equals 14 residues. The germline V gene has CDR1 LNHNV and CDR2 YYDKDF (reference sequence). The CDR3 protein is CATSRVGLPQEQYF. The CDR3 DNA reads TGTGCCACCAGCAGAGTGGGACTCCCTCAGGAGCAGTATTTT.

The chain combines TRBV4-1 with TRBJ1-3; D remains ambiguous. From germline, CDR1 is MGHRA and CDR2 YSYEKL. The CDR3 covers 16 residues. V lost 1 base and J lost 1, with 11 bases in between. As DNA, the CDR3 is TGCGCCAGCAGCCAAGCGGCTGGGAAGTCTGGAAACACCATATATTTT. Translation gives CASSQAAGKSGNTIYF.

This clone turned up a few times. The chain joins TRBV29-1 to TRBJ1-1; tentatively, D is TRBD1 (6 bases). The CDR3 has 14 residues. Germline CDR1 SQVTM, CDR2 ANQGSEA. Between the trimmed V and J ends, which lost 4 bases and 4 bases, there was a span of 16 bases. The CDR3 nucleotides read TGCAGCGTTGCTCCCCCAACAGGGAGCACTGAAGCTTTCTTT. This sequence encodes CSVAPPTGSTEAFF.

This clone was detected a few times. V usage is TRBV12-5 and J usage is TRBJ2-3; no clear D gene. Germline CDR1 LGHNT, CDR2 FRNRAP. CDR3 length: 13 residues. The V and J ends lost 5 bases and 0 bases respectively, with 6 bases between them. CDR3 in amino acids: CASGIASTDTQYF. The CDR3 DNA reads TGTGCTAGTGGTATCGCTAGCACAGATACGCAGTATTTT.

This clone was counted only a few times. The V call is TRBV2, the J call TRBJ1-1; no clear D. Germline assignment: CDR1 SNHLY and CDR2 FYNNEI. The germline V and J ends were trimmed by 5 bases and 0 bases, with 7 bases remaining between them. There are 13 residues in the CDR3. The DNA for the CDR3 is TGTGCCAGCAGTTTCAACATGAACACTGAAGCTTTCTTT. Translated: CASSFNMNTEAFF.

The chain links TRBV10-3 to TRBJ2-1; D unclear. This CDR3 region has 12 residues. The V end was cut by 6 bases, the J end by 7 bases, with 10 bases between. Looked up from germline, CDR1 is ENHRY and CDR2 is SYGVKD. The CDR3 here is CAISPDLNEQFF. The CDR3, as DNA: TGTGCCATCAGCCCCGACTTGAATGAGCAGTTCTTC.

The J gene is TRBJ2-3, the V gene TRBV20-1; D not certain. This CDR3 region has 10 residues. Germline CDR1 and CDR2: DFQATT and SNEGSKA (reference sequence). V was cut by 5 bases and J by 6 bases, with 6 bases left in between. The CDR3 DNA reads as TGCAGTGCTCTTTGGGATACGCAGTATTTT. Amino acid sequence: CSALWDTQYF.

This clone was picked up a small number of times. The J gene is TRBJ2-7, the V gene TRBV29-1; unclear D gene. Trimming pared 7 bases from V and 3 bases from J, leaving 16 bases between. The CDR3 has 13 amino acids. From germline, CDR1 is SQVTM and CDR2 ANQGSEA. CDR3 coding DNA: TGCAGCGAAAACCCCGGGTCCTTCTACGAGCAGTACTTC. Protein product: CSENPGSFYEQYF.

In this sample, this clone turned up a few times. V and J are TRBV29-1 and TRBJ1-4, with D hard to call. The CDR3 length is 13 residues. The germline V gene encodes CDR1 SQVTM and CDR2 ANQGSEA. The ends were cut back, 7 bases at V and 4 bases at J, with 13 bases in the middle. The CDR3 DNA reads as TGCAGCGCACGGGCTCCGGGTAATGAAAAACTGTTTTTT. Translated, it gives CSARAPGNEKLFF.

CDR3 region: CASSLLRGTTSTDTQYF. CDR3 nucleotide sequence: TGTGCCAGCAGTTTATTAAGGGGGACGACTAGCACAGATACGCAGTATTTT. V and J are TRBV28 and TRBJ2-3; TRBD1 is a possible D gene (6 bases). This CDR3 has 17 residues. Trimming shortened V by 1 base and J by 0 bases, and 14 bases separated the two germline ends. CDR1 and CDR2 (germline): MDHEN, SYDVKM.

This clone was counted between two and nine times. At one end, the junction sequence differs from germline, possibly due to a read error. The J gene is TRBJ2-3, the V gene TRBV7-7; TRBD1 matches at 8 bases. The CDR3 totals 13 residues. Germline V gene sequence: CDR1 SSHAT, CDR2 FNYEAQ (reference sequence). DNA of the CDR3: TGTGCTAGCAGCCTGGACAGGGCTGATACGCAGTATTTT. Translated, it gives CASSLDRADTQYF. Full variable domain (remainder filled in from reference TRBV7-7 and TRBJ2-3): GAGVSQSPRYKVTKRGQDVTLRCDPISSHATLYWYQQALGQGPEFLTYFNYEAQPDKSGLPSDRFSAERPEGSISTLTIQRTEQRDSAMYRCASSLDRADTQYFGPGTRLTVL.

V is TRBV4-3 and J is TRBJ2-7; either TRBD1 or TRBD2 may supply D (5 bases each). Germline CDR1 reads LGHNA; CDR2 reads YSLEER. This CDR3 region has 14 residues. Trimming left V 1 base short and J 3 bases short, with 10 bases between. CDR3: CASSQGGFGYEQYF. CDR3 nucleotide sequence: TGCGCCAGCAGCCAAGGGGGGTTTGGCTACGAGCAGTACTTC.

The chain employs TRBV2 and TRBJ1-2; D gene uncertain. Per germline, CDR1 SNHLY and CDR2 FYNNEI. Trimming shortened V by 0 bases and J by 4 bases, and 12 bases separated the two germline ends. This CDR3 has 15 residues. The CDR3: CASSEALGGVYGYTF. The CDR3 DNA follows: TGTGCCAGCAGTGAAGCGCTCGGCGGGGTCTATGGCTACACCTTC.

This clone was found a few times. The chain is built from TRBV18 and TRBJ1-1; 10 bases fit TRBD1. The junction had 2 bases not matched to a gene; V was cut back by 5 bases and J by 5 bases. The germline CDR1 and CDR2 sequences are KGHSH and LQKENI. The CDR3 is 13 amino acids. The CDR3 DNA reads TGTGCCAGCTCAACGGACAGGGGGACTGAAGCTTTCTTT. Protein: CASSTDRGTEAFF.

This clone was counted between two and nine times. The chain employs TRBV7-2 and TRBJ1-3, with D unresolved. CDR1 and CDR2 from the germline V gene are SGHTA and FQGNSA. The CDR3 is 15 amino acids. With 2 bases removed from V and 1 base from J, the gap between germline ends came to 9 bases. The CDR3 sequence is CASSLSGMSGNTIYF. The DNA for the CDR3 is TGTGCCAGCAGCTTATCGGGGATGTCTGGAAACACCATATATTTT.

This clone appeared a few times. J is TRBJ2-1 and V is TRBV6-5, with D perhaps TRBD1 (6 bases). The germline V gene encodes CDR1 MNHEY and CDR2 SVGAGI. The V end was cut by 2 bases, the J end by 9 bases, with 17 bases between. The CDR3 totals 15 residues. The CDR3 spells CASSYEAGEWREQFF. The CDR3 DNA is TGTGCCAGCAGTTACGAGGCAGGGGAATGGCGTGAGCAGTTCTTC.

This chain joins TRBV30 and TRBJ2-5; D perhaps matches TRBD1 (6 bases). Germline V CDR1 and CDR2: GTSNPN, SVGIG (reference sequence). V was clipped by 0 bases and J by 10 bases, with 9 bases between them. The CDR3 runs 11 residues. The CDR3 bases are TGTGCCTGGAGTGTAGGGGGACACCAGTACTTC. It codes for CAWSVGGHQYF.

This chain joins TRBV7-9 and TRBJ2-7; 9 bases are shared with TRBD2. There are 17 residues in the CDR3. CDR1 and CDR2 from the germline V gene are SEHNR and FQNEAQ (reference sequence). The junction had 13 bases not matched to a gene; V was cut back by 5 bases and J by 2 bases. Written as DNA, the CDR3 is TGTGCCAGCAGCGGCGCGGAGGGAGCGGGAGGTCCCTACGAGCAGTACTTC. Translated: CASSGAEGAGGPYEQYF.

This clone was seen a few times. The chain couples TRBV29-1 to TRBJ1-1; D is unclear. Germline V gene data show CDR1 as SQVTM and CDR2 as ANQGSEA. V was clipped by 7 bases and J by 1 base, with 10 bases between them. The CDR3 consists of 12 residues. CDR3 sequence reads: CSALFSNTEAFF. Here the CDR3 DNA reads TGCAGCGCCCTGTTTTCGAACACTGAAGCTTTCTTT.

The CDR3 is CASSFSRTGGEETQYF. CDR3 sequence (DNA): TGTGCCAGCAGCTTTTCTAGGACAGGAGGGGAAGAGACCCAGTACTTC. The chain carries TRBV7-9 and TRBJ2-5; perhaps TRBD1 as D (7 bases). V shed 3 bases and J shed 3 bases, with 17 bases lying between them. CDR1 is SEHNR and CDR2 is FQNEAQ in the germline V gene (reference sequence). CDR3 length: 16 residues.

A few counts support this clone. The rearrangement uses TRBV10-1 and TRBJ1-1, with D unresolved. The germline V gene has CDR1 WNHNN and CDR2 SYGVQD (reference sequence). The V and J ends lost 6 bases and 1 base respectively, with 15 bases between them. This CDR3 spans 15 amino acids. The DNA of the CDR3 is TGCGCCAGCAGCCGCTCCAAAGCCGGGAACACTGAAGCTTTCTTT. Its translation: CASSRSKAGNTEAFF.

This clone showed up just a few times. J is TRBJ1-1 and V is TRBV5-6; D unresolved. The CDR3 runs to 16 residues. Germline-derived CDR1 and CDR2 are SGHDT and YYEEEE. The ends were cut back, 1 base at V and 0 bases at J, with 13 bases in the middle. The CDR3 is CASSLSLGGLNTEAFF. CDR3 in DNA: TGTGCCAGCAGCTTGTCTCTCGGAGGGTTGAACACTGAAGCTTTCTTT.

The genes are TRBV19 and TRBJ2-7, with 8 bases aligning to TRBD2. The length of the CDR3 is 14 residues. The germline CDR1 and CDR2 sequences are LNHDA and SQIVND (reference sequence). With V trimmed by 5 bases and J by 0 bases, 3 bases remained unmatched. CDR3 nucleotides: TGTGCCAGTAGTGTGGGGACTAGCTCCTACGAGCAGTACTTC. This sequence encodes CASSVGTSSYEQYF.

V and J are TRBV27 and TRBJ1-2; TRBD1 agrees at 8 bases. Germline V CDR1 and CDR2: MNHEY, SMNVEV (reference sequence). The V gene end was trimmed by 4 bases and the J gene end by 2 bases; junction bases not matched to a gene: 3. This CDR3 comprises 14 residues. The CDR3 DNA sequence: TGTGCCAGCAGTTCCAGACAGGGGAACTATGGCTACACCTTC. This sequence encodes CASSSRQGNYGYTF.